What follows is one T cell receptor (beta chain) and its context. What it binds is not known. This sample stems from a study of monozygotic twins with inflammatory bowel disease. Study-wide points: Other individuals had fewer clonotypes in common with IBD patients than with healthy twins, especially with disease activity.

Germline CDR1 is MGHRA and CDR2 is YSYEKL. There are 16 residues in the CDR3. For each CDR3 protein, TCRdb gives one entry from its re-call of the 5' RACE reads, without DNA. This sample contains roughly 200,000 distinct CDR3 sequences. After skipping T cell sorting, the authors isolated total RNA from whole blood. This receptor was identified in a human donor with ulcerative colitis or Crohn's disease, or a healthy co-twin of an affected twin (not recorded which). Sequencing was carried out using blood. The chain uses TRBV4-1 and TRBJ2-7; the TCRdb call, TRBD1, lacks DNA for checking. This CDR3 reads CASSEATFPGTYEQYF.